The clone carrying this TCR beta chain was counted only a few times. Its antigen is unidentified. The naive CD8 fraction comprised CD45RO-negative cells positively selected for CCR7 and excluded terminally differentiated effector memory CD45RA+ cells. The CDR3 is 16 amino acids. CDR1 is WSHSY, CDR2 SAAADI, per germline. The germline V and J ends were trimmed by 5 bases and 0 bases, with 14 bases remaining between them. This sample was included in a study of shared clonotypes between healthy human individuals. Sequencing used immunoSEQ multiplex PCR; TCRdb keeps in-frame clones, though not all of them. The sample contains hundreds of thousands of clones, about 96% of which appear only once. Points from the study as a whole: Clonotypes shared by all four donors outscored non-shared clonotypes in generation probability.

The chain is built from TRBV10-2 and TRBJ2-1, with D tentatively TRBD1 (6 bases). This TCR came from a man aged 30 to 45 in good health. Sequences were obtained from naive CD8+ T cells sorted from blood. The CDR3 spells CASSLLQGGSYNEQFF. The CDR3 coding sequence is TGCGCCAGCAGTCTACTACAGGGTGGCTCCTACAATGAGCAGTTCTTC.